This T cell receptor beta chain derives from a study of beta chain features in type 1 diabetes. About the study: No patient-donor differences in age, gender, total cells or subset yield. Study results and caveats: In type 1 diabetes patients, VDJ junctions had fewer insertions; deletions at these junctions were more frequent.

This clone was detected only a few times. Its antigen is currently unknown. The germline CDR1 and CDR2 sequences are SGHVS and FNYEAQ. The CDR3 contains 15 residues. The ends were cut back, 5 bases at V and 0 bases at J, with 8 bases in the middle. Reverse transcribing all isolated RNA meant expressed TCRB transcripts were sequenced. The data were produced by immunoSEQ multiplex PCR, yet TCRdb's version contains in-frame clones alone and is incomplete. The sample lists more than 150,000 clones, approximately 13% occurring once. CD45RO/CCR7/CD25/CD127/CD95/CD27 sorting isolated CD4+ naive, central memory, regulatory and stem cell-like memory cells.

Material: central memory CD4+ T cells from blood. This TCR was sampled from a woman under 30 in good health. V usage is TRBV7-6 and J usage is TRBJ2-6; D is undetermined. The CDR3 DNA sequence: TGTGCCAGCAGCGGCATGAACTCTGGGGCCAACGTCCTGACTTTC. Translating it yields CASSGMNSGANVLTF.